This T cell receptor (beta chain) is from a study of blood T cell repertoires in COVID-19. Across the study: Whether acute or convalescent, the COVID-19 samples came from the United States, Italy and Spain. The analysed material was cDNA or gDNA that came from T cells, B-cell-depleted T cells, or PBMCs.

The table lists this clone with a count of one. The CDR3 consists of 15 residues. V was shortened by 1 base and J by 0 bases, with 7 bases between the two germline ends. Looked up from germline, CDR1 is SGHVS and CDR2 is FNYEAQ. In the original workflow: Reference gene primer amplification yielded estimated nucleated cell counts. TCRdb's copy holds only in-frame clones and misses some; the assay was immunoSEQ multiplex PCR. V, J and clone size were drawn from that table, and D and trimming were deduced from the DNA. The sample includes around 160,000 clones, 89% of them seen just once. Specimen: peripheral blood. The V gene is TRBV7-6, the J gene TRBJ2-1, with D unresolved. This clonotype was obtained from a man in his sixties with acute or convalescent COVID-19. CDR3 DNA: TGTGCCAGCAGCTTAGACTCTAGCTCCTACAATGAGCAGTTCTTC. Protein product: CASSLDSSSYNEQFF.